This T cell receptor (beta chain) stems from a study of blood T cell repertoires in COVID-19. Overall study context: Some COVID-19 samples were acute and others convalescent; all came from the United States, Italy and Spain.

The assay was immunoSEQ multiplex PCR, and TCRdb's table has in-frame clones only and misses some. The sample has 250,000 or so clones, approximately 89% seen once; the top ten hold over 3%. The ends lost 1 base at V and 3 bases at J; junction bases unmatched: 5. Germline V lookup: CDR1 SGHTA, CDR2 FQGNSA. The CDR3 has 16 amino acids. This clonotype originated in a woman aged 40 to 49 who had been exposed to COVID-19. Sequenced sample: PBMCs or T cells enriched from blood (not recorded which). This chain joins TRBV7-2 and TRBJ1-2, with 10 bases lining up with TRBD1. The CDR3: CASSLELGQGYYGYTF. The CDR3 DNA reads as TGTGCCAGCAGCTTAGAGTTGGGACAGGGGTACTATGGCTACACCTTC.